The next 5 T cell receptor beta chains were all read from a single sample in a study of blood T cell repertoires in COVID-19. Repertoires were generated with immunoSEQ multiplex PCR, while TCRdb's copy carries only in-frame clones and drops some. The sample yields about 300,000 clones, roughly 85% seen once. Sequencing was carried out using PBMCs or T cells enriched from blood (not recorded which). The receptors stem from a woman between 50 and 59 years old who had recovered from COVID-19.

This clone was detected ten times or more. J is TRBJ1-6 and V is TRBV2; TRBD1 might be the D (6 bases). This CDR3 is built from 14 residues. CDR1 and CDR2 (germline): SNHLY, FYNNEI. The V gene lost 6 bases and the J gene lost 9 bases, with 15 bases spanning the gap. CDR3 DNA sequence: TGTGCCAGCAGCGAAACAGGGTTTTTTTCACCCCTCCACTTT. Translated, it gives CASSETGFFSPLHF.

The chain recombines TRBV2 with TRBJ2-6; 11 bases line up with TRBD1. The length of the CDR3 is 17 residues. Germline loops: CDR1 SNHLY, CDR2 FYNNEI. The V segment lost 6 bases and the J segment 3 bases; nucleotides outside the gene matches: 7. The CDR3 region is CASRGTGGLGGANVLTF. The CDR3 nucleotides are TGTGCCAGCAGGGGGACAGGGGGGCTTGGTGGGGCCAACGTCCTGACTTTC.

The V call is TRBV5-6, the J call TRBJ1-5; TRBD1 matches 7 bases. In germline, CDR1 is SGHDT, CDR2 YYEEEE. The length of the CDR3 is 15 residues. Trimming removed 4 bases from V and 4 bases from J; junction bases left unmatched: 8. As DNA, the CDR3 is TGTGCCAGCAGCGCCGAACCAGGGGGTAATCAGCCCCAGCATTTT. Translated: CASSAEPGGNQPQHF. The full variable domain, its missing parts supplied by reference TRBV5-6 and TRBJ1-5, is DAGVTQSPTHLIKTRGQQVTLRCSPKSGHDTVSWYQQALGQGPQFIFQYYEEEERQRGNFPDRFSGHQFPNYSSELNVNALLLGDSALYLCASSAEPGGNQPQHFGDGTRLSIL.

The V gene is TRBV2, the J gene TRBJ1-6; TRBD1 might be the D (6 bases). Trimming shortened V by 2 bases and J by 10 bases, and 15 bases separated the two germline ends. The CDR3 runs to 15 residues. Germline CDR1 is SNHLY and CDR2 is FYNNEI. The CDR3 protein is CASSESEGQQSPLHF. CDR3 bases: TGTGCCAGCAGTGAATCAGAAGGACAGCAGTCACCCCTCCACTTT.

The rearrangement uses TRBV5-1 and TRBJ2-3; D is possibly TRBD1 (6 bases). The CDR3 runs to 15 residues. V dropped 5 bases and J dropped 6 bases, with 19 bases sitting between them. Germline loops: CDR1 SGHRS, CDR2 YFSETQ. The CDR3: CASSLVDSRLDTQYF. In DNA, the CDR3 is TGCGCCAGCAGTCTAGTGGACAGCCGGCTGGATACGCAGTATTTT.